These 18 T cell receptor beta chains were sequenced from one sample in a study of blood T cell repertoires in COVID-19. Clones were sequenced by immunoSEQ multiplex PCR, and TCRdb holds only the in-frame ones, with some missing. The table has about 200,000 clones, around 80% seen once; the top ten hold around 25%. The source material was peripheral blood. The receptors here all came from a man aged 40-49 years with acute or convalescent COVID-19.

The rearrangement links TRBV20-1 to TRBJ2-5; D is ambiguous. V lost 3 bases and J 0 bases, leaving 2 bases between the germline ends. Germline values: CDR1 DFQATT, CDR2 SNEGSKA (reference sequence). The CDR3 runs 11 residues. CDR3 region: CSASNQETQYF. CDR3 nucleotide sequence: TGCAGTGCTAGCAACCAAGAGACCCAGTACTTC.

This clone was recorded once. The rearrangement uses TRBV4-2 and TRBJ2-7, with a tentative D call TRBD2 (5 bases). CDR3 size: 14 residues. CDR1 and CDR2 (germline): LGHNA, YNFKEQ. V was trimmed by 0 bases and J by 2 bases, leaving 8 bases between them. CDR3 loop: CASSQDEGPYEQYF. As DNA, the CDR3 is TGTGCCAGCAGCCAAGATGAGGGTCCCTACGAGCAGTACTTC.

V gene TRBV2 combines with J gene TRBJ2-3; unclear D gene. Germline CDR1 reads SNHLY; CDR2 reads FYNNEI. V was clipped by 7 bases and J by 4 bases, with 9 bases between them. The CDR3 length is 12 residues. The CDR3 spells CASTAAPDTQYF. CDR3 nucleotide sequence: TGTGCCAGCACGGCGGCCCCAGATACGCAGTATTTT.

This clone has a single count. An end of the junction does not agree with germline; a read error may underlie this. The chain combines TRBV3-1 (or the pseudogene TRBV3-2) with TRBJ2-7, with TRBD1 as a possible D gene (5 bases). Germline CDR1 reads LGHDT; CDR2 reads YNNKEL (reference sequence). This CDR3 region has 13 residues. The CDR3 nucleotides are TGTGCCAGCAGCCAAGATAGGAATGGGGCACGGAACTTC. Translation gives CASSQDRNGARNF.

The chain uses TRBV7-2 and TRBJ1-1; D is undetermined. Germline V gives CDR1 SGHTA, CDR2 FQGNSA. V was pared by 1 base and J by 4 bases, with 7 bases between. The CDR3 consists of 13 residues. The CDR3 is CASSLGPATEAFF. Here the CDR3 DNA reads TGTGCCAGCAGCTTAGGGCCTGCCACTGAAGCTTTCTTT.

CDR3: CASSYSIARAKNIQYF. The CDR3 nucleotides read TGTGCCAGCAGTTACTCGATAGCGAGGGCCAAAAACATTCAGTACTTC. The chain joins TRBV6-5 to TRBJ2-4; the D gene is possibly TRBD2 (5 bases). Germline CDR1 and CDR2: MNHEY and SVGAGI. The CDR3 runs to 16 residues. With 0 bases removed from V and 1 base from J, the gap between germline ends came to 10 bases.

This clone was seen at least ten times. The CDR3 protein is CASSFSQGPHQPQHF. The CDR3 DNA follows: TGTGCCAGCAGCTTTAGCCAGGGCCCACATCAGCCCCAGCATTTT. The rearrangement uses TRBV7-6 and TRBJ1-5; D possibly corresponds to TRBD1 (5 bases). The V end was cut by 3 bases, the J end by 5 bases, with 14 bases between. The CDR3 is 15 amino acids. In germline, CDR1 is SGHVS, CDR2 FNYEAQ.

This chain connects TRBV4-3 to TRBJ2-2, with 9 bases matching TRBD1. There are 15 residues in the CDR3. The V gene's germline CDR1 is LGHNA and CDR2 YSLEER. The trim removed 3 bases at V and 7 bases at J, leaving 6 bases unmatched. The CDR3 loop is CASSHGTGQDGELFF. In nucleotides, the CDR3 is TGCGCCAGCAGCCATGGGACAGGGCAGGACGGGGAGCTGTTTTTT.

V and J are TRBV28 and TRBJ2-5; 11 nucleotides agree with TRBD2. This CDR3 has 15 amino acids. Germline V lookup: CDR1 MDHEN, CDR2 SYDVKM. The V segment lost 5 bases and the J segment 2 bases; nucleotides outside the gene matches: 4. CDR3 bases: TGTGCCAGCAGTCCCGGGACTAGCGGACAAGAGACCCAGTACTTC. Amino acid sequence: CASSPGTSGQETQYF.

V and J are TRBV29-1 and TRBJ1-1, with D unresolved. The CDR3 has 13 amino acids. The germline V gene has CDR1 SQVTM and CDR2 ANQGSEA. The germline V and J ends were trimmed by 5 bases and 0 bases, with 10 bases remaining between them. The CDR3 loop reads CSVLYGVNTEAFF. The DNA of the CDR3 is TGCAGCGTTCTGTACGGGGTGAACACTGAAGCTTTCTTT.

J is TRBJ2-7 and V is TRBV9; D might be TRBD2 (6 bases). This CDR3 spans 14 amino acids. Germline V gene data show CDR1 as SGDLS and CDR2 as YYNGEE. The V gene lost 0 bases and the J gene lost 3 bases, with 10 bases spanning the gap. CDR3: CASSVGWGDYEQYF. CDR3 in DNA: TGTGCCAGCAGCGTAGGGTGGGGGGACTACGAGCAGTACTTC.

This chain uses TRBV7-2 with TRBJ1-2; TRBD1 agrees at 8 bases. The CDR3 spans 14 residues. CDR1 is SGHTA, CDR2 FQGNSA, per germline. The junction had 6 bases not matched to a gene; V was cut back by 4 bases and J by 5 bases. Written as DNA, the CDR3 is TGTGCCAGCAGCTCTACAGGACAGGGATATGGCTACACCTTC. This sequence encodes CASSSTGQGYGYTF.

This clone was recorded a few times. The gene calls are TRBV5-1 and TRBJ2-2; maybe TRBD2 (5 bases). Trimming shortened V by 7 bases and J by 2 bases, and 12 bases separated the two germline ends. This CDR3 is built from 14 residues. Germline lookup yields CDR1 SGHRS and CDR2 YFSETQ. The CDR3 DNA is TGCGCCAGCCTCGAAGGAGGAAACACCGGGGAGCTGTTTTTT. It codes for CASLEGGNTGELFF.

Here the CDR3 reads CASSSRVKNTGELFF. Written as DNA, the CDR3 is TGTGCCAGCAGCTCCCGGGTGAAGAACACCGGGGAGCTGTTTTTT. The chain uses TRBV7-9 and TRBJ2-2, with D hard to call. The CDR3 has 15 amino acids. The germline gives CDR1 SEHNR, CDR2 FQNEAQ (reference sequence). V gave up 4 bases and J gave up 1 base, with 10 bases separating them.

This chain links TRBV14 with TRBJ1-2; the D gene is possibly TRBD1 (5 bases). Germline V gene sequence: CDR1 SGHDN, CDR2 FVKESK. Trimming shortened V by 4 bases and J by 4 bases, and 10 bases separated the two germline ends. The CDR3 is 13 amino acids. CDR3 amino acids: CASSPLGGYGYTF. CDR3 nucleotide sequence: TGTGCCAGCAGCCCCCTGGGGGGCTATGGCTACACCTTC.

This clone showed up just a few times. CDR3 bases: TGTGCCAGCAGCGTATTCCGGGACAGACACAATGAGCAGTTCTTC. It yields the protein CASSVFRDRHNEQFF. The rearrangement uses TRBV9 and TRBJ2-1, with 7 positions matching TRBD1. In germline, CDR1 is SGDLS, CDR2 YYNGEE. The CDR3 is made up of 15 amino acids. Germline trimming cut 1 base from V and 5 bases from J; bases unmatched to any gene: 6.

The chain employs TRBV6-1 and TRBJ1-5; 9 bases line up with TRBD1. Germline V gene data show CDR1 as MNHNS and CDR2 as SASEGT. The CDR3 extends over 16 amino acids. V trimming: 4 bases; J trimming: 5 bases; junction bases outside the gene matches: 9. The CDR3 sequence: CASSARQGEWDQPQHF. CDR3 DNA: TGTGCCAGCAGTGCGCGACAGGGGGAGTGGGATCAGCCCCAGCATTTT.

The count of this clone is one. This chain joins TRBV12-3 or TRBV12-4 and TRBJ2-3, with a possible D match to TRBD1 (6 bases). The V gene lost 4 bases and the J gene lost 11 bases, with 10 bases spanning the gap. This CDR3 has 11 residues. The CDR3 coding sequence is TGTGCCAGCAGTTACAGGGAGATGCAGTATTTT. Its translation: CASSYREMQYF.